A selection of T cell receptor beta chains follows, all from one sample in a study of T cell repertoires in ileal Crohn's disease. Produced via immunoSEQ multiplex PCR; TCRdb's table is partial and in-frame only. The profile shows about 10,000 clones, roughly 80% of them singletons. The sequencing sample was made of ileal tissue. The receptors derive from an adult with Crohn's disease. Both conserved end residues are part of each CDR3. D genes are given only for firm matches. Size values are once, few and many counts, or a class for expanded clones, and some rows have none.

j_call | d_call | v_call | clone_size | cdr3_nt | cdr3_aa
TRBJ2-1 | . | TRBV6-6 | once | TGTGCCAGCAGTGGCGGACAGACCTACAATGAGCAGTTCTTC | CASSGGQTYNEQFF
TRBJ2-7 | . | TRBV7-2 | . | TGTGCCAGCGGCAATAACGAGCAGTACTTC | CASGNNEQYF
TRBJ1-2 | . | TRBV27 | . | TGTGCCAGCAGTTTATCGAGGGACAACGGTGGCTACACCTTC | CASSLSRDNGGYTF
TRBJ1-1 | . | TRBV5-1 | . | TGCGCCAGCAGCTCATCGGGACACCTAAAGAACACTGAAGCTTTCTTT | CASSSSGHLKNTEAFF
TRBJ1-2 | TRBD1 | TRBV19 | . | TGTGCCAGTAAGGACAGGGAACACTATGGCTACACCTTC | CASKDREHYGYTF
TRBJ2-1 | TRBD2 | TRBV4-1 | . | TGCGCCAGCAGCCAAGGAGTGAATAGCGGGAGATTTGAGCAGTTCTTC | CASSQGVNSGRFEQFF
TRBJ2-1 | . | TRBV2 | . | TGTGCCAGCAGGCGGAGCCAAGTGAACTACAATGAGCAGTTCTTC | CASRRSQVNYNEQFF
TRBJ2-1 | TRBD2 | TRBV5-1 | . | TGCGCCAGCAGCTTCGTAGCGGGAGGGTACAATGAGCAGTTCTTC | CASSFVAGGYNEQFF
TRBJ2-5 | TRBD1 | TRBV29-1 | . | TGCAGCGCTAAGGACAGGGTGGCGACCCAGTACTTC | CSAKDRVATQYF
TRBJ1-2 | TRBD1 | TRBV6-6 | . | TGTGCCAGCAGGGCCGGACAGGGGGTACAGGGCTACACCTTC | CASRAGQGVQGYTF
TRBJ2-1 | TRBD2 | TRBV28 | . | TGTGCCAGCAGTTTTGAGCTTTATAGCGGGCAAGTTTACAATGAGCAGTTCTTC | CASSFELYSGQVYNEQFF
TRBJ1-4 | . | TRBV7-9 | . | TGTGCCAGCAGCTTCCAGGGTTTGATTGGGGAAAAACTGTTTTTT | CASSFQGLIGEKLFF
TRBJ2-4 | TRBD1 | TRBV28 | . | TGTGCCAGCAGTCTAAAACAGGGGTGGGAAAACATTCAGTACTTC | CASSLKQGWENIQYF
TRBJ2-5 | TRBD2 | TRBV28 | few | TGTGCCAGCAGTTCCCCCGGGGGGAATCAAGAGACCCAGTACTTC | CASSSPGGNQETQYF
TRBJ2-7 | TRBD2 | TRBV30 | . | TGTGCCTGGAGTGTAGGTCTAGCGGGCTACGAGCAGTACTTC | CAWSVGLAGYEQYF
TRBJ2-1 | TRBD2 | TRBV5-4 | . | TGTGCCAGCAGCATACCCGGGACTAGTTCCAATGAGCAGTTCTTC | CASSIPGTSSNEQFF
TRBJ2-7 | TRBD1 | TRBV5-5 | . | TGTGCCAGCAGCTTCTGGGACAGGGGGTCCCACGAGCAGTACTTC | CASSFWDRGSHEQYF
TRBJ2-7 | . | TRBV30 | few | TGTGCCTGGAAAACCACCGGGAAGAGCTACGAGCAGTACTTC | CAWKTTGKSYEQYF
TRBJ2-3 | . | TRBV7-2 | . | TGTGCCAGCAGCCCAGATTACCTTAGCACAGATACGCAGTATTTT | CASSPDYLSTDTQYF
TRBJ2-3 | TRBD2 | TRBV4-1 | . | TGCGCCAGCAGCTACACTAGCGGGGGCACTAGCACAGATACGCAGTATTTT | CASSYTSGGTSTDTQYF
TRBJ2-5 | . | TRBV6-5 | . | TGTGCCAGCAGTTGGCAGGGTCGGGTGGGAGAGACCCAGTACTTC | CASSWQGRVGETQYF
TRBJ2-6 | . | TRBV9 | . | TGTGCCAGCAGCGTAGGGGGGACTTCTGGGGCCAACGTCCTGACTTTC | CASSVGGTSGANVLTF